A single sample gave rise to the 6 T cell receptor beta chains below, sequenced in a study of T cells in Graves' hyperthyroidism and ophthalmopathy. RNA transcripts were the template for amplifying TCR beta CDR3 regions. Researchers ran a first-round RT-PCR on the TCR CDR3 using the HTBI primer set. TCRdb re-analysed the multiplex PCR reads in MiXCR, keeping a single row per CDR3 protein. In the table there are 300,000 to 450,000 distinct CDR3 sequences, about 14% of which are singletons. Material for sequencing was blood. The source is a woman aged 25 to 39 with Graves' ophthalmopathy.

V usage is TRBV7-9 and J usage is TRBJ2-7; 9 bases line up with TRBD2. Germline assignment: CDR1 SEHNR and CDR2 FQNEAQ (reference sequence). With 5 bases clipped from V and 4 bases from J, the junction kept 9 bases outside the gene matches. CDR3 size: 15 residues. The CDR3, as DNA: TGTGCCAGCAGCACTCGGCGGGAGGGCCAGTACGAGCAGTACTTC. Amino acids: CASSTRREGQYEQYF.

This clonotype occurred many times. The chain combines TRBV20-1 with TRBJ1-6; D perhaps matches TRBD1 (5 bases). This CDR3 comprises 18 residues. Trimming stripped 5 bases from V and 3 bases from J, with 23 bases between. Germline CDR1 DFQATT, CDR2 SNEGSKA (reference sequence). The CDR3 protein is CSAGTMDFPDLYNSPLHF. The CDR3 DNA is TGCAGTGCTGGGACTATGGACTTCCCTGACCTCTATAATTCACCCCTCCACTTT.

This clonotype was recorded many times. This rearrangement joins TRBV20-1 to TRBJ1-5, with D hard to call. V gave up 4 bases and J gave up 4 bases, with 20 bases separating them. Per the germline V gene, CDR1 is DFQATT and CDR2 is SNEGSKA (reference sequence). This CDR3 region has 16 residues. Here the CDR3 DNA reads TGCAGTGCTACTTCTTATGTGGACCCAATGAATCAGCCCCAGCATTTT. It encodes CSATSYVDPMNQPQHF.

This clonotype has ten or more counts. This rearrangement joins TRBV20-1 to TRBJ2-3, with TRBD2 matching 7 bases. The CDR3 is 13 residues long. With 0 bases clipped from V and 8 bases from J, the junction kept 5 bases outside the gene matches. Per germline, CDR1 DFQATT and CDR2 SNEGSKA (reference sequence). The CDR3 DNA follows: TGCAGTGCTAGAGATGAGGGGAGGGGTACGCAGTATTTT. Translation: CSARDEGRGTQYF.

The table lists this clonotype with many counts. This chain joins TRBV28 and TRBJ2-5; 11 nucleotides match TRBD2. V lost 7 bases, J lost 5 bases, and 15 bases stayed unmatched. This CDR3 is built from 17 residues. The germline CDR1 and CDR2 sequences are MDHEN and SYDVKM. CDR3 in DNA: TGTGCCAGCATCACCACCGCGGGACTAGCGGAGAAGGAGACCCAGTACTTC. As protein: CASITTAGLAEKETQYF. Full variable domain (remainder filled in from reference TRBV28 and TRBJ2-5): DVKVTQSSRYLVKRTGEKVFLECVQDMDHENMFWYRQDPGLGLRLIYFSYDVKMKEKGDIPEGYSVSREKKERFSLILESASTNQTSMYLCASITTAGLAEKETQYFGPGTRLLVL.

This clonotype was counted at least ten times. The CDR3 region has the DNA TGTGCCTGGAGTTCGGGACTAGCGGGGGCCGTAAAGCCTAACACCGGGGAGCTGTTTTTT. Amino acid sequence: CAWSSGLAGAVKPNTGELFF. The chain links TRBV30 to TRBJ2-2, with TRBD2 matching 14 bases. Looked up from germline, CDR1 is GTSNPN and CDR2 is SVGIG (reference sequence). This CDR3 is built from 20 residues. V shed 2 bases and J 2 bases; nucleotides not matched to a gene: 13.